A single sample gave rise to the 13 T cell receptor beta chains below, sequenced in a study of T-cell memory formation after mild COVID-19. TCRdb passed the 5' RACE reads through MiXCR, listing each CDR3 protein once. The table records about 320,000 distinct CDR3 sequences, 13% to 15% of them present only once. Source material: PBMCs or a T cell subset sorted from them (not recorded which). The source of these receptors is a man aged 18 to 30 who had mild COVID-19 (a few samples of this study predate the infection). Cell type and time point are not known.

This clonotype was counted between two and nine times. V usage is TRBV27 and J usage is TRBJ1-5, with D possibly TRBD1 on 6 matching bases. The CDR3 length is 14 residues. Germline CDR1 reads MNHEY; CDR2 reads SMNVEV (reference sequence). V shed 6 bases and J shed 6 bases, with 15 bases lying between them. The DNA for the CDR3 is TGTGCCAGCAGCTCGGGACAAATTCCTCAGCCCCAGCATTTT. Amino acid sequence: CASSSGQIPQPQHF.

The rearrangement links TRBV27 to TRBJ1-4; the match to TRBD1 covers 8 bases. From germline, CDR1 is MNHEY and CDR2 SMNVEV (reference sequence). J was trimmed by 8 bases and V by 2 bases; bases with no gene match: 4. The CDR3 sequence is 14 residues long. CDR3 amino acids: CASSLRPGGEKLFF. CDR3 coding DNA: TGTGCCAGCAGTTTAAGGCCAGGGGGCGAAAAACTGTTTTTT. Full variable domain (rest looked up from reference TRBV27 and TRBJ1-4): EAQVTQNPRYLITVTGKKLTVTCSQNMNHEYMSWYRQDPGLGLRQIYYSMNVEVTDKGDVPEGYKVSRKEKRNFPLILESPSPNQTSLYFCASSLRPGGEKLFFGSGTQLSVL.

This clonotype has a handful of counts. The chain combines TRBV5-1 with TRBJ2-3, with D maybe TRBD1 (5 bases). Trimming cost V 4 bases and J 6 bases, with 15 bases left between them. Germline CDR1 SGHRS, CDR2 YFSETQ. This CDR3 region has 14 residues. CDR3 coding DNA: TGCGCCAGCAGCGTGGCCCAGCCAGGGGATACGCAGTATTTT. Amino acids: CASSVAQPGDTQYF.

A few counts support this clonotype. The chain recombines TRBV15 with TRBJ2-7; 12 bases are a match to TRBD1. V lost 3 bases, J lost 8 bases, and 5 bases stayed unmatched. Germline V lookup: CDR1 LNHNV, CDR2 YYDKDF (reference sequence). The CDR3 contains 14 residues. CDR3 loop: CATSSSGTGGKQYV. CDR3 DNA: TGTGCCACCAGCAGTTCCGGGACAGGGGGCAAGCAGTACGTC.

A few counts support this clonotype. This chain links TRBV12-3 or TRBV12-4 with TRBJ2-3; D possibly corresponds to TRBD2 (6 bases). The CDR3 has 21 amino acids. V was clipped by 8 bases and J by 2 bases, with 35 bases between them. CDR3 coding DNA: TGTGCCAGCTCAGCAGGTCTGGGGACTCCCACACCTCTTGCCTTCACAGATACGCAGTATTTT. It is translated as CASSAGLGTPTPLAFTDTQYF.

This clonotype was observed a handful of times. This chain's CDR3 is CASSLGPTEGYGYTF. Written as DNA, the CDR3 is TGCGCCAGCAGCTTGGGACCAACCGAGGGCTATGGCTACACCTTC. The chain uses TRBV5-1 and TRBJ1-2; D gene unclear. The V gene's germline CDR1 is SGHRS and CDR2 YFSETQ. CDR3 length: 15 residues. The V end lost 0 bases, the J end lost 4 bases, and 13 bases lay between the germline ends.

This sequence joins TRBV12-3 or TRBV12-4 and TRBJ1-1, with a tentative D call TRBD1 (5 bases). The V and J ends lost 2 bases and 7 bases respectively, with 11 bases between them. CDR3 length: 13 residues. The CDR3 here is CASSLPGINEAFF. DNA of the CDR3: TGTGCCAGCAGTTTACCAGGGATCAATGAAGCTTTCTTT.

The rearrangement joins TRBV3-1 to TRBJ1-2, with 8 nucleotides matching TRBD1. V dropped 5 bases and J dropped 4; count of bases not matched to a gene: 12. This CDR3 has 16 amino acids. CDR1 and CDR2 (germline): LGHDT, YNNKEL (reference sequence). DNA of the CDR3: TGTGCCAGCAGCTCCCCAGCCGACAGGGGCATCTATGGCTACACCTTC. Translating gives CASSSPADRGIYGYTF.

This clonotype was seen only a few times. The V and J genes are TRBV15 and TRBJ2-1; D is uncertain. V shed 2 bases and J shed 6 bases, with 17 bases lying between them. Germline V gene data show CDR1 as LNHNV and CDR2 as YYDKDF (reference sequence). The CDR3 contains 16 residues. The CDR3 DNA follows: TGTGCCACCAGCAGATCAAAGAGATCAGGTATCAATGAGCAGTTCTTC. Translation: CATSRSKRSGINEQFF.

The rearrangement uses TRBV7-9 and TRBJ1-4, with TRBD1 identical over 7 bases. V gave up 1 base and J gave up 5 bases; unmatched junction bases: 4. Germline V gene data show CDR1 as SEHNR and CDR2 as FQNEAQ (reference sequence). CDR3 size: 15 residues. Written as DNA, the CDR3 is TGTGCCAGCAGCTTAGGGGACAGCCGAAATGAAAAACTGTTTTTT. Translating it yields CASSLGDSRNEKLFF.

CDR3 sequence: CASTRDSSYNEQFF. The CDR3 DNA reads as TGTGCCAGCACCCGAGACAGCTCCTACAATGAGCAGTTCTTC. This rearrangement joins TRBV6-5 to TRBJ2-1; possible D gene TRBD1, 5 bases. The germline V gene encodes CDR1 MNHEY and CDR2 SVGAGI. V was cut by 7 bases and J by 0 bases, with 10 bases left in between. The CDR3 has 14 amino acids.

The V and J genes are TRBV7-8 and TRBJ2-1; possible D gene TRBD2, 7 bases. The CDR3 totals 18 residues. Germline V gene sequence: CDR1 SGHVS, CDR2 FQNEAQ. Between the trimmed V and J ends, which lost 1 base and 0 bases, there was a span of 16 bases. CDR3 in DNA: TGTGCCAGCAGCTTAGGGCGGGGGCTAGCGACCTCCTACAATGAGCAGTTCTTC. The encoded protein is CASSLGRGLATSYNEQFF. The variable domain in full, completed from reference TRBV7-8 and TRBJ2-1, reads GAGVSQSPRYKVAKRGQDVALRCDPISGHVSLFWYQQALGQGPEFLTYFQNEAQLDKSGLPSDRFFAERPEGSVSTLKIQRTQQEDSAVYLCASSLGRGLATSYNEQFFGPGTRLTVL.

This clonotype was counted only a few times. The rearrangement uses TRBV11-2 and TRBJ2-7, with D uncertain. Germline lookup yields CDR1 SGHAT and CDR2 FQNNGV. V was pared by 4 bases and J by 4 bases, with 8 bases between. The CDR3 length is 12 residues. The CDR3: CASSSSLYEQYF. CDR3 bases: TGTGCCAGCAGCTCCTCGTTATACGAGCAGTACTTC.